Below, 7 T cell receptor beta chains from the same sample are listed, as sequenced in a study of blood T cell repertoires in COVID-19 (dated by TCRdb to 2020 to 2022). Library preparation employed the immunoSEQ multiplex PCR assay. As stored in TCRdb, this immuneACCESS dataset retains in-frame rearrangements with V and J assigned. A fraction of the clones does not appear; measured against another copy, unresolved V genes explain less than half of the discrepancy, and the remainder lacks a known reason. Counted in this sample were more than 150,000 clones; less than 90% of them appeared once. 7% to 8% of the sample comes from the top ten. Material for sequencing was PBMCs or T cells enriched from blood (not recorded which). The receptors were sampled from a woman in her 50s who had recovered from COVID-19.

This clone was seen a handful of times. V usage is TRBV24-1 and J usage is TRBJ2-5; 11 nucleotides align to TRBD2. The CDR3 extends over 15 amino acids. V lost 3 bases, J lost 5 bases, and 4 bases stayed unmatched. Germline V gene sequence: CDR1 KGHDR, CDR2 SFDVKD. CDR3: CATSDRASGRETQYF. CDR3 DNA: TGTGCCACCAGTGATAGGGCTAGCGGGAGGGAGACCCAGTACTTC.

The chain joins TRBV9 to TRBJ2-1; possibly TRBD1 for D (5 bases). Germline CDR1 and CDR2: SGDLS and YYNGEE. The CDR3 length is 20 residues. The V end lost 4 bases, the J end lost 0 bases, and 26 bases lay between the germline ends. CDR3 region: CASSPRSGRQTVLSYNEQFF. The CDR3 DNA is TGTGCCAGCAGCCCTAGATCAGGTAGGCAGACAGTCCTCTCCTACAATGAGCAGTTCTTC.

The chain couples TRBV6-5 to TRBJ1-1; maybe TRBD1 (5 bases). Trimming pared 6 bases from V and 7 bases from J, leaving 15 bases between. CDR3 length: 13 residues. Germline CDR1 reads MNHEY; CDR2 reads SVGAGI. CDR3: CASRRDWVGEAFF. As DNA, the CDR3 is TGTGCCAGCAGAAGGGACTGGGTGGGTGAAGCTTTCTTT.

V usage is TRBV3-1 (or the pseudogene TRBV3-2) and J usage is TRBJ2-7; 9 nucleotides line up with TRBD1. The CDR3 is 15 residues long. Germline-derived CDR1 and CDR2 are LGHDT and YNNKEL (reference sequence). V lost 3 bases, J lost 6 bases, and 9 bases stayed unmatched. CDR3 protein: CASSQAGTGSGEQYF. In nucleotides, the CDR3 is TGTGCCAGCAGCCAGGCCGGGACAGGGTCTGGCGAGCAGTACTTC.

The chain employs TRBV5-5 and TRBJ2-2; D call uncertain. Trimming left V 1 base short and J 4 bases short, with 8 bases between. The CDR3 is made up of 14 amino acids. Germline CDR1 SGHKS, CDR2 YYEKEE (reference sequence). In DNA form, the CDR3 reads TGTGCCAGCAGCTTGTTTCAGATCACCGGGGAGCTGTTTTTT. It codes for CASSLFQITGELFF. Full variable domain (missing parts from reference TRBV5-5 and TRBJ2-2): DAGVTQSPTHLIKTRGQQVTLRCSPISGHKSVSWYQQVLGQGPQFIFQYYEKEERGRGNFPDRFSARQFPNYSSELNVNALLLGDSALYLCASSLFQITGELFFGEGSRLTVL.

V usage is TRBV6-5 and J usage is TRBJ1-4; 9 nucleotides match TRBD1. Unmatched junction bases numbered 6, after V lost 5 bases and J lost 5 bases. The CDR3 runs 15 residues. Germline V gene data show CDR1 as MNHEY and CDR2 as SVGAGI. The DNA of the CDR3 is TGTGCCAGCAGTCTCCGGGACAGGGTGAATGAAAAACTGTTTTTT. It is translated as CASSLRDRVNEKLFF.

The rearrangement uses TRBV28 and TRBJ2-1, with a weak D call TRBD2 (6 bases). Germline values: CDR1 MDHEN, CDR2 SYDVKM. CDR3 length: 15 residues. The germline V and J ends were trimmed by 2 bases and 8 bases, with 16 bases remaining between them. Here the CDR3 DNA reads TGTGCCAGCAGTTTAGCGGGAATAGCCGGCGATGAGCAGTTCTTC. Protein: CASSLAGIAGDEQFF.